This T cell receptor (beta chain) was found in a study of CXCR3-negative and CXCR3-positive naive CD8 T cells. Study results and limitations: In both naive subsets diversity was comparably high, whereas memory CD8+ cells showed much lower diversity. TRB CDR3 properties indicated TCR strength, while surface CD5 was similar across naive subsets.

The method, 5' RACE with UMI labels, was used to prepare the TRB cDNA libraries. TCRdb derives one entry per CDR3 protein from the 5' RACE reads, leaving out DNA. This sample's table reports about 120,000 distinct CDR3 sequences. As for this clonotype: Its antigen is undetermined.

Germline lookup yields CDR1 MDHEN and CDR2 SYDVKM. The CDR3 runs to 14 residues. The source is a human donor in good health. Some clones in this sample may be carry-over from other donors' samples. The chain uses TRBV28 and TRBJ2-1; TCRdb reports TRBD2, a call that lacks DNA to check it against. Sequenced sample: naive CXCR3- CD8+ T cells from blood. Subset indicated: CD45RO-CCR7+CD27+CD95- naive CD8+ T cells lacking CXCR3 (TNR3-). The CDR3 sequence: CASSPGLAYNEQFF.